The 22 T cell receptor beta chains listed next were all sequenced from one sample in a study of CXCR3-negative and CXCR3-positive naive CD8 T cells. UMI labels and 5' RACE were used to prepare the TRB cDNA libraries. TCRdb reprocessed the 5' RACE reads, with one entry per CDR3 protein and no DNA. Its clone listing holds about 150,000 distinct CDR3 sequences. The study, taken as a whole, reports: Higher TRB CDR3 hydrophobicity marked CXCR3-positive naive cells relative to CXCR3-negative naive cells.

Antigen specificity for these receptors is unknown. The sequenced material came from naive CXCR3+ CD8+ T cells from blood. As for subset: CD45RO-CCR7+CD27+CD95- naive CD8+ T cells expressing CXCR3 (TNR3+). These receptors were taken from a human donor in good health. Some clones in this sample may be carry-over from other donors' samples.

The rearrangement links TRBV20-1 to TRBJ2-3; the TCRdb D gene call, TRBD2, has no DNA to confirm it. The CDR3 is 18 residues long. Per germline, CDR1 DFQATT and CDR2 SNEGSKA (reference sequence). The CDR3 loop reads CSARGRRLAEVSTDTQYF.

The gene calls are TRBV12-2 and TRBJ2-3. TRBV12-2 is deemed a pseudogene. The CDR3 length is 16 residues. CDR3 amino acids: CASRLALGSFTDTQYF.

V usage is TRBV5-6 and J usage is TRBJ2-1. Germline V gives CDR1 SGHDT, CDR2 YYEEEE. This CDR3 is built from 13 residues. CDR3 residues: CASSPLRYHEQFF.

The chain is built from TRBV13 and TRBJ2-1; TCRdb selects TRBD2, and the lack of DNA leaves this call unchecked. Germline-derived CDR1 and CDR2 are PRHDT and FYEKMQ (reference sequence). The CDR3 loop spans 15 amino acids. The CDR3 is CASSPGGLGDNEQFF.

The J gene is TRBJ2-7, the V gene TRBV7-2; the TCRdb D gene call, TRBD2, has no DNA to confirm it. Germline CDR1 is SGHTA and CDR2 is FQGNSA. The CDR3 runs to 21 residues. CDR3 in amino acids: CASSLGGGSGGYLLESYEQYF.

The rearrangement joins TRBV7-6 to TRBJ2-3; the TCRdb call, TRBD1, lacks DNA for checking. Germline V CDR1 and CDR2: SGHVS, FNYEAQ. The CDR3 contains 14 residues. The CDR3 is CASSRDREINTQYF.

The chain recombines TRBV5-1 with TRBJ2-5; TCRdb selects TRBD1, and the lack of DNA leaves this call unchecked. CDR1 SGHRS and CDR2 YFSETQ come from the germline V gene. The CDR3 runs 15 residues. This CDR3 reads CASSYEQGPPSTQYF.

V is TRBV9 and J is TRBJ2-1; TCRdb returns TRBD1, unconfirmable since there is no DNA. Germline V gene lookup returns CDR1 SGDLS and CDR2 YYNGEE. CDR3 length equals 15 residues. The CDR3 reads CASSPGGRSYNEQFF.

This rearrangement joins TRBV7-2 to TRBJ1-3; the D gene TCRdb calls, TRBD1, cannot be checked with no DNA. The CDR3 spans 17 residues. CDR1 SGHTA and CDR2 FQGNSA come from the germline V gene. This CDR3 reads CASSFSPGGVGGNTIYF.

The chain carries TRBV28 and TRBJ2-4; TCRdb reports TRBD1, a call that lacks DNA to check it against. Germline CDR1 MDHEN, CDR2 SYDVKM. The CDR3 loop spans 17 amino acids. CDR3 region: CASSRLTRQGAKNIQYF.

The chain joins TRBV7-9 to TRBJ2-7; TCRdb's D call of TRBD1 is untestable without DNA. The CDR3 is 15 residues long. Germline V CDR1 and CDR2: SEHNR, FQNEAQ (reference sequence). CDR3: CASSSSQGASYEQYF.

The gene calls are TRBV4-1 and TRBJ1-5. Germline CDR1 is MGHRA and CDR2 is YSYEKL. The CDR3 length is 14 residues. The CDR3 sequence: CASSQDGRHQPQHF.

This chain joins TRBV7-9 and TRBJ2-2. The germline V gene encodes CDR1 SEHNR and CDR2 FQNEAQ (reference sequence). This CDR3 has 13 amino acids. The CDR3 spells CASEGGGPGELFF.

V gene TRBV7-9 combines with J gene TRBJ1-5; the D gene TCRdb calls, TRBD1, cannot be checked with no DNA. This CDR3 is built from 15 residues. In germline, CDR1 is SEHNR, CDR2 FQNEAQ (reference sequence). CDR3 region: CASSIGTGDYQPQHF.

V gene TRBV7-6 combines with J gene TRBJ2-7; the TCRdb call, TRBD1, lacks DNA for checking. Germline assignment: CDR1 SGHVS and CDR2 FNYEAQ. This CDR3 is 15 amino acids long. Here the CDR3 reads CASSLEDRGTYEQYF.

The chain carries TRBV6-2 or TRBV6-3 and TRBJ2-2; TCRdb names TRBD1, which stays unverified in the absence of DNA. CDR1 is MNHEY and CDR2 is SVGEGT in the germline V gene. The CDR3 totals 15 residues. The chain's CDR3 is CASSYLGHFTGELFF.

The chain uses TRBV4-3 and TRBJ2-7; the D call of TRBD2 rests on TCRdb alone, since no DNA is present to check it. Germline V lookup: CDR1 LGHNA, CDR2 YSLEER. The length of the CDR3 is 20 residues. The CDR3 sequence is CASSQDRQGLAGASSYEQYF.

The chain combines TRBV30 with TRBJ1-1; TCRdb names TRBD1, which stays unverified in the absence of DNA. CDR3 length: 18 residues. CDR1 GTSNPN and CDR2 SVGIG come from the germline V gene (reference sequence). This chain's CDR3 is CAWSVHPGQGRMNTEAFF. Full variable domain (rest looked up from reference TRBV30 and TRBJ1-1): SQTIHQWPATLVQPVGSPLSLECTVEGTSNPNLYWYRQAAGRGLQLLFYSVGIGQISSEVPQNLSASRPQDRQFILSSKKLLLSDSGFYLCAWSVHPGQGRMNTEAFFGQGTRLTVV.

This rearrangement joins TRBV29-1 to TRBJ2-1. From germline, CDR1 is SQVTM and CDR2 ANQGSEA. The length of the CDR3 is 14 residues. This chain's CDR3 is CSVEGVSFLNEQFF.

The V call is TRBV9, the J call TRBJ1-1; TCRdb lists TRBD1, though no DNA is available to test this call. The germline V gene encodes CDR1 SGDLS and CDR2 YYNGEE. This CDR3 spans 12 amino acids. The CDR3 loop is CASSAGTGEAFF.

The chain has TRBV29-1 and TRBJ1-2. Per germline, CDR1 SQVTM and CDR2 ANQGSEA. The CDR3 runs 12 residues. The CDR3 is CSVEDNNYGYTF.

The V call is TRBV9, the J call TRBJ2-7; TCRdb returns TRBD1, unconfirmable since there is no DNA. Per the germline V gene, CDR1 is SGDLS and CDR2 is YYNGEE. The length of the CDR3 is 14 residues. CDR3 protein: CASSVAQGDYEQYF.